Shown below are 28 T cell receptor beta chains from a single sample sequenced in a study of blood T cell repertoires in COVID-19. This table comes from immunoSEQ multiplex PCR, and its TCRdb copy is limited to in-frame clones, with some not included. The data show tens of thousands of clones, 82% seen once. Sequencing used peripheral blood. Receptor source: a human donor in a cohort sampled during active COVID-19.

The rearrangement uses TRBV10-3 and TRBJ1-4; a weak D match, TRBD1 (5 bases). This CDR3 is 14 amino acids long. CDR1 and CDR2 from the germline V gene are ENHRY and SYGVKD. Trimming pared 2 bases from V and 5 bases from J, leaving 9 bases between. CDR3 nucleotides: TGTGCCATCAGTGAGACAGGTTCCAATGAAAAACTGTTTTTT. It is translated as CAISETGSNEKLFF.

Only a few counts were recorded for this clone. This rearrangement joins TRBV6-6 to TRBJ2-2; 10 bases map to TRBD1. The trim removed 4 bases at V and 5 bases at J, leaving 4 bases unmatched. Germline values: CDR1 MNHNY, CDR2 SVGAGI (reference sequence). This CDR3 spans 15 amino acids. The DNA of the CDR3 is TGTGCCAGCAGTTTGACAGGGGGCCGGACCGGGGAGCTGTTTTTT. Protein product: CASSLTGGRTGELFF.

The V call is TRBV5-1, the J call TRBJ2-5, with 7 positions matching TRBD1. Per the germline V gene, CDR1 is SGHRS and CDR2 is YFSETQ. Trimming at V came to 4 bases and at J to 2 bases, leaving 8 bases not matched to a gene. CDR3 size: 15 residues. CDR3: CASSMRTGQQETQYF. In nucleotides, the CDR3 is TGCGCCAGCAGCATGAGGACAGGCCAACAAGAGACCCAGTACTTC.

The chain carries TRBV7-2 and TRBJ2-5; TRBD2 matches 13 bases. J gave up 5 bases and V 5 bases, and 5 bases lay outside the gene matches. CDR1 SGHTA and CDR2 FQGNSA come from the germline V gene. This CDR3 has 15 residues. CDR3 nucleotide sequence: TGTGCCAGCAGCATGGGACTAGCGGGGATGGAGACCCAGTACTTC. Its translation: CASSMGLAGMETQYF.

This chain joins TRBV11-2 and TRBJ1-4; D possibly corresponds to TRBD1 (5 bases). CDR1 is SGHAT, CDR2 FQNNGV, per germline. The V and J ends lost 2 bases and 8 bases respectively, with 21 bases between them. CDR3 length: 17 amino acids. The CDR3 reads CASSLIWDGGLGEKLFF. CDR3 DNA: TGTGCCAGCAGCTTAATATGGGACGGGGGACTCGGAGAAAAACTGTTTTTT.

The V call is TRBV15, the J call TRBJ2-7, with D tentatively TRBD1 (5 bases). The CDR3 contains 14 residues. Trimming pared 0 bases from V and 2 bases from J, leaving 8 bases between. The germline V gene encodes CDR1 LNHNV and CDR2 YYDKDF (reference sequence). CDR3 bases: TGTGCCACCAGCAGAGACAGGGTTACCTACGAGCAGTACTTC. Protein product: CATSRDRVTYEQYF.

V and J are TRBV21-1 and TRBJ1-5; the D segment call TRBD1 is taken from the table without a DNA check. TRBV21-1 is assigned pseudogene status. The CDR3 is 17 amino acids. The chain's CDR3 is CASSKVYRGSGNQPQHF. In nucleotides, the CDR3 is TGTGCCAGCAGCAAAGTGTACAGGGGGTCGGGCAATCAGCCCCAGCATTTT.

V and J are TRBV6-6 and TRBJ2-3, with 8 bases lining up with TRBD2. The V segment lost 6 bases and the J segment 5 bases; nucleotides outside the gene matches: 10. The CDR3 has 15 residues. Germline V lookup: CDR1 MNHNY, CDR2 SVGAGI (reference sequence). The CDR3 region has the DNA TGTGCCAGCAGACCTACTAGCGGCTCCCGAGATACGCAGTATTTT. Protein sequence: CASRPTSGSRDTQYF.

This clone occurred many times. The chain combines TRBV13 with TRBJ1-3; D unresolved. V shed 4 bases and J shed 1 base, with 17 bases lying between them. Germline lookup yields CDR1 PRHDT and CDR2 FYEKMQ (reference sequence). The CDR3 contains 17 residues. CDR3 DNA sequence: TGTGCCAGCAGCTCGGACGGGGAAGGACCGTCTGGAAACACCATATATTTT. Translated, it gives CASSSDGEGPSGNTIYF.

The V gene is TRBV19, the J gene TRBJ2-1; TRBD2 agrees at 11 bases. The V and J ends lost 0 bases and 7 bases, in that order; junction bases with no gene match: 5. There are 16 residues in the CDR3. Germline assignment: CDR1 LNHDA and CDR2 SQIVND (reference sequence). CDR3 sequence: CASSIESSGGFNEQFF. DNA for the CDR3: TGTGCCAGTAGTATAGAATCTAGCGGGGGGTTTAATGAGCAGTTCTTC.

The CDR3: CATSRDQGPNQPQHF. The CDR3 bases are TGTGCCACCAGCAGAGATCAGGGGCCGAATCAGCCCCAGCATTTT. V is TRBV15 and J is TRBJ1-5, with TRBD1 as a possible D gene (6 bases). V gave up 0 bases and J gave up 4 bases, with 10 bases separating them. There are 15 residues in the CDR3. CDR1 and CDR2 (germline): LNHNV, YYDKDF (reference sequence).

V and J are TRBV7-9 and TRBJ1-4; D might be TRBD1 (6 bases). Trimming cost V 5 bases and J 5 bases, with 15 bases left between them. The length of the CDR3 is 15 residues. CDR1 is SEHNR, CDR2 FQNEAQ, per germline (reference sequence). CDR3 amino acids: CASSPRDRQNEKLFF. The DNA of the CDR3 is TGTGCCAGCAGCCCCCGAGACAGGCAAAATGAAAAACTGTTTTTT.

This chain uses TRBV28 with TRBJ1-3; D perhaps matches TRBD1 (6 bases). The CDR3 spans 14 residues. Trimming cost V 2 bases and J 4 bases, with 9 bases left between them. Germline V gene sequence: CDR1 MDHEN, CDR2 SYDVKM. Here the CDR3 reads CASSLRQVGNTIYF. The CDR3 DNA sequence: TGTGCCAGCAGTTTAAGACAGGTCGGAAACACCATATATTTT.

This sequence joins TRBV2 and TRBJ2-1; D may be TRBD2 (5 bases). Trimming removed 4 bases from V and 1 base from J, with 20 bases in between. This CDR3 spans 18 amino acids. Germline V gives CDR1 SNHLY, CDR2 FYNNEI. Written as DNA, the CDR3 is TGTGCCAGCAGTGGGGCGGAACTCGACGGGGATTCCTACAATGAGCAGTTCTTC. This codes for CASSGAELDGDSYNEQFF.

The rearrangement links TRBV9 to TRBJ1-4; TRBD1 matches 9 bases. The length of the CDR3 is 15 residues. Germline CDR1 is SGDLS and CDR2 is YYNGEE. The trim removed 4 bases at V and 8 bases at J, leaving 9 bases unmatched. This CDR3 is CASSKTGQGGEKLFF. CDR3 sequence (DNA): TGTGCCAGCAGCAAAACGGGACAGGGAGGGGAAAAACTGTTTTTT.

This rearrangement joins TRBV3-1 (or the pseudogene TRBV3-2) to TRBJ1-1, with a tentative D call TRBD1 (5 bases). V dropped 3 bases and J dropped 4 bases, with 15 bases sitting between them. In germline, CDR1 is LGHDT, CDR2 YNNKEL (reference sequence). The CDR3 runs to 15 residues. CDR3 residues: CASSHLLGPTTEAFF. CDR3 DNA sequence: TGTGCCAGCAGCCATCTCCTGGGGCCGACCACTGAAGCTTTCTTT.

The chain's CDR3 is CASSPWADQETQYF. As DNA, the CDR3 is TGCGCCAGCAGCCCTTGGGCTGATCAAGAGACCCAGTACTTC. J is TRBJ2-5 and V is TRBV5-1; no clear D gene. This CDR3 comprises 14 residues. Per germline, CDR1 SGHRS and CDR2 YFSETQ. V was shortened by 4 bases and J by 2 bases, with 12 bases between the two germline ends.

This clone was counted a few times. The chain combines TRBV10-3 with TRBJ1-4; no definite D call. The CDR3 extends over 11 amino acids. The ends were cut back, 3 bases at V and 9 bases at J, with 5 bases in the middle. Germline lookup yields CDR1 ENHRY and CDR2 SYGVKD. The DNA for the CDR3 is TGTGCCATCAGTGACGACAAAAAACTGTTTTTT. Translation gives CAISDDKKLFF.

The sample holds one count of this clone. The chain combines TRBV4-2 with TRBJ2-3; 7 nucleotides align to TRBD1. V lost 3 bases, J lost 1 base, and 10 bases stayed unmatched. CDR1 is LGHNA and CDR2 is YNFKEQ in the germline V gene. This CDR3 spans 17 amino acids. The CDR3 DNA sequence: TGTGCCAGCAGCCAGCATTTGAGGGGGCTGGGCACAGATACGCAGTATTTT. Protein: CASSQHLRGLGTDTQYF.

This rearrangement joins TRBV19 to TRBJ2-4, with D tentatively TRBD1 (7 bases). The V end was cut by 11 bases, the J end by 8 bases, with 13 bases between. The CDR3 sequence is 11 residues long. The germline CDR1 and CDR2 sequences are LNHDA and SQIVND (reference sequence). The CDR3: CASSRGDIQYF. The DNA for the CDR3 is TGTGCCTCCAGCAGGGGGGACATTCAGTACTTC.

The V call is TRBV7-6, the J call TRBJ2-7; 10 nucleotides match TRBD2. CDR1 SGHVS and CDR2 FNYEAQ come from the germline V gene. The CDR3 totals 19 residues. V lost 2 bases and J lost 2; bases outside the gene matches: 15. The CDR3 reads CASSLFSGLAERGTYEQYF. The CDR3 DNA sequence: TGTGCCAGCAGCTTATTCAGCGGACTAGCGGAAAGGGGGACCTACGAGCAGTACTTC.

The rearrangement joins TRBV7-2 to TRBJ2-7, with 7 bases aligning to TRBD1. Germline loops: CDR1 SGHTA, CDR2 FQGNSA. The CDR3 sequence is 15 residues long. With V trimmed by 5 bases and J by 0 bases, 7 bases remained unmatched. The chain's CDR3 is CASSLGTASSYEQYF. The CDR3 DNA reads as TGTGCCAGCAGCCTCGGGACAGCGAGCTCCTACGAGCAGTACTTC.

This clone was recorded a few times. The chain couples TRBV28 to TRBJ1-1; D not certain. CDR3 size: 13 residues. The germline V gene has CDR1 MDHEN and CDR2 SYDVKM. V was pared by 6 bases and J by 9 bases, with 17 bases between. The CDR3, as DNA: TGTGCCAGCAGCCCCCCCGCGGCAACTAAAGCTTTCTTT. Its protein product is CASSPPAATKAFF.

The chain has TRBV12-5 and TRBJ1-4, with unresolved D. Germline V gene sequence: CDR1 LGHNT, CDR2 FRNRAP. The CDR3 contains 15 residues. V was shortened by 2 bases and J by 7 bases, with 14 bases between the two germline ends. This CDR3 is CASGLTRRDSEKLFF. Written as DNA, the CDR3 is TGTGCTAGTGGTTTGACACGCCGGGATAGTGAAAAACTGTTTTTT.

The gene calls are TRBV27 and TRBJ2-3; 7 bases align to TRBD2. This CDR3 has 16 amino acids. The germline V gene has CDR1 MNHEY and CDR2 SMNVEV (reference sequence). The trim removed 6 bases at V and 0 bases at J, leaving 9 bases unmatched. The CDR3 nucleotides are TGTGCCAGCAGCTCGTTCCGGGGGGTTAGCACAGATACGCAGTATTTT. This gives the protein CASSSFRGVSTDTQYF.

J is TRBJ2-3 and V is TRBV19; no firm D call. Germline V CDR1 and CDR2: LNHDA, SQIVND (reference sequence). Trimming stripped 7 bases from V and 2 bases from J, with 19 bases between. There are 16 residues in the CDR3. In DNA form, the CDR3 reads TGTGCCAGTACGCCCCGGAGCCAGTTCTACACAGATACGCAGTATTTT. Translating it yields CASTPRSQFYTDTQYF.

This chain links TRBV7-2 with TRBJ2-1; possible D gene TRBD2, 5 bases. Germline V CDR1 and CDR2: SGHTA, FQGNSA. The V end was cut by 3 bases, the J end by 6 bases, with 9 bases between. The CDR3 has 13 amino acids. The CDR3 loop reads CASSFARVNEQFF. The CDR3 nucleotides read TGTGCCAGCAGCTTTGCGCGGGTCAATGAGCAGTTCTTC.

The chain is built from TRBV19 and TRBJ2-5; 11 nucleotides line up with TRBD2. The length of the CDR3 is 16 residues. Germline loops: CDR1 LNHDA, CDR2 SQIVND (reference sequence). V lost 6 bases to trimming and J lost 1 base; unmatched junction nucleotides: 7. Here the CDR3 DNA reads TGTGCCAGTAGCCAAGCCCTAGCGGGGGGCCAAGAGACCCAGTACTTC. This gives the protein CASSQALAGGQETQYF.